This T cell receptor (beta chain) came from a study of chemoradiotherapy in HPV16-positive cancers. Trimming cost V 2 bases and J 8 bases, with 13 bases left between them. This CDR3 spans 14 amino acids. Germline-derived CDR1 and CDR2 are MNHEY and SMNVEV (reference sequence). Repeated repertoire sampling spanned the course of chemoradiotherapy. Assay used: immunoSEQ multiplex PCR; TCRdb lists only in-frame clones, some missing. The data show 10,000 or so clones, with around four fifths seen just once and approximately 15% held by the top ten. The sample in question was tumor tissue, obtained from a patient who underwent chemoradiotherapy. The sequence was collected from a human donor with HPV-associated anogenital cancer. The chain links TRBV27 to TRBJ2-1; tentatively, D is TRBD1 (6 bases). CDR3 region: CASSLRTASDEQFF. The CDR3 DNA is TGTGCCAGCAGTTTAAGGACAGCGAGCGATGAGCAGTTCTTC.